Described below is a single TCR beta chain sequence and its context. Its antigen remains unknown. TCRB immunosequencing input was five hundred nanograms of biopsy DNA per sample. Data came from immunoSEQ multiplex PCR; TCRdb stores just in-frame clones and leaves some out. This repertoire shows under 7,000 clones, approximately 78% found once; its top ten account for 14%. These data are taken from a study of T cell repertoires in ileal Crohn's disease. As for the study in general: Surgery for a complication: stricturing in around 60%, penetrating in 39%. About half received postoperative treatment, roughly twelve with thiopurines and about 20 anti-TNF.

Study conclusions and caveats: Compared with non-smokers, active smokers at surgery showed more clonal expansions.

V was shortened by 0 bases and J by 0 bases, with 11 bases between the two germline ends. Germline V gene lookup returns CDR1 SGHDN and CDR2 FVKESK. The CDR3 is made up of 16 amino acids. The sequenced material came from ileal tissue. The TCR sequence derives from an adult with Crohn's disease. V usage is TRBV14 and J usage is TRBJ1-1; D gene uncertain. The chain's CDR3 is CASSQDGRRLNTEAFF. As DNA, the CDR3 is TGTGCCAGCAGCCAAGATGGTCGGCGGTTGAACACTGAAGCTTTCTTT.